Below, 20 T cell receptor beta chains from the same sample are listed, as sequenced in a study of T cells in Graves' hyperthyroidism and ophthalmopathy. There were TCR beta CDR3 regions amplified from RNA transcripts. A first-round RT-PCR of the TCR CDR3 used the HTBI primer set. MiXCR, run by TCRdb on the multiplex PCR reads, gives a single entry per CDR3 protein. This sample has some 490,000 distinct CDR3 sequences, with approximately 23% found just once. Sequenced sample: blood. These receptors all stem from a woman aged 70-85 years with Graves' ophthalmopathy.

CDR3 in amino acids: CASSYSDRGDEKLFF. CDR3 bases: TGTGCCAGCAGTTACTCTGACAGGGGAGACGAAAAACTGTTTTTT. The rearrangement joins TRBV6-2 or TRBV6-3 to TRBJ1-4; 8 bases are a match to TRBD1. The CDR3 is 15 amino acids. V shed 0 bases and J 8 bases; nucleotides not matched to a gene: 5. Germline CDR1 and CDR2: MNHEY and SVGEGT.

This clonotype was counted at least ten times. The CDR3 is CASSLEGQGYEQYF. The CDR3 DNA is TGTGCCAGCAGCTTGGAAGGACAGGGCTACGAGCAGTACTTC. The chain has TRBV5-5 and TRBJ2-7, with 8 bases lining up with TRBD1. The CDR3 extends over 14 amino acids. Looked up from germline, CDR1 is SGHKS and CDR2 is YYEKEE (reference sequence). V lost 0 bases to trimming and J lost 3 bases; unmatched junction nucleotides: 2.

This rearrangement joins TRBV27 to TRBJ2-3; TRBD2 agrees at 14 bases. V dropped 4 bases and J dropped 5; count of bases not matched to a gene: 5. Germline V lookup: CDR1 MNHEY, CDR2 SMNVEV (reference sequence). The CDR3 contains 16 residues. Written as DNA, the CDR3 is TGTGCCAGCAGTTGGGGGACTAGCGGGAGAAGAGATACGCAGTATTTT. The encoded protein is CASSWGTSGRRDTQYF.

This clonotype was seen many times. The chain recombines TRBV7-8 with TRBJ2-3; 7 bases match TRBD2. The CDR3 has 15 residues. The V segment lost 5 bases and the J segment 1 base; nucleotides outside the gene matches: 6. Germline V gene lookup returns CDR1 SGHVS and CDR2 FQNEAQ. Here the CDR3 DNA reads TGTGCCAGCAGCCAAAGCGGACTAGGCACAGATACGCAGTATTTT. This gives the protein CASSQSGLGTDTQYF.

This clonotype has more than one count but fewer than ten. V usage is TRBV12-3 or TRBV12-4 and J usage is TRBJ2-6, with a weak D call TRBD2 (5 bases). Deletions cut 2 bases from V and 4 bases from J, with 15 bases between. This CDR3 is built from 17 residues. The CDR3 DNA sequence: TGTGCCAGCAGTTTATTAAATACGGGATCGGGGGCCAACGTCCTGACTTTC. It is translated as CASSLLNTGSGANVLTF.

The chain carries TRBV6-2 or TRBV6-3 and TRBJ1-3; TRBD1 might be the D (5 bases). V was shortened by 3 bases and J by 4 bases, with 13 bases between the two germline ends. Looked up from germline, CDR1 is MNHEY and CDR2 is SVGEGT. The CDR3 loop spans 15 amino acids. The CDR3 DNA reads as TGTGCCAGCAGTTATGGGGCCTCCGTGGGAAACACCATATATTTT. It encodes CASSYGASVGNTIYF.

The CDR3 DNA reads as TGTGCCAGCTCACGGTCGGGAAACGAGCAGTACTTC. Residues: CASSRSGNEQYF. The chain links TRBV18 to TRBJ2-7; possibly TRBD2 for D (5 bases). This CDR3 region has 12 residues. Germline loops: CDR1 KGHSH, CDR2 LQKENI. Deletions cut 4 bases from V and 5 bases from J, with 9 bases between.

The CDR3 DNA follows: TGTGCCAGCAGCTTAGCGATAAGCGGGAGTAACGGGGAGCTGTTTTTT. As protein: CASSLAISGSNGELFF. V is TRBV7-8 and J is TRBJ2-2, with TRBD2 matching over 8 bases. Germline V gene sequence: CDR1 SGHVS, CDR2 FQNEAQ. With 0 bases clipped from V and 7 bases from J, the junction kept 7 bases outside the gene matches. The CDR3 loop spans 16 amino acids. The variable domain in full, with the rest retrieved from reference TRBV7-8 and TRBJ2-2, is GAGVSQSPRYKVAKRGQDVALRCDPISGHVSLFWYQQALGQGPEFLTYFQNEAQLDKSGLPSDRFFAERPEGSVSTLKIQRTQQEDSAVYLCASSLAISGSNGELFFGEGSRLTVL.

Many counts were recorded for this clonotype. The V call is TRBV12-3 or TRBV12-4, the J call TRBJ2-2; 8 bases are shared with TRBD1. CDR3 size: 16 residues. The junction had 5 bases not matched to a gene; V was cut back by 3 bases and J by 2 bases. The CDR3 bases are TGTGCCAGCAGTTTTAGGCCAGGGGGCAACACCGGGGAGCTGTTTTTT. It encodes CASSFRPGGNTGELFF.

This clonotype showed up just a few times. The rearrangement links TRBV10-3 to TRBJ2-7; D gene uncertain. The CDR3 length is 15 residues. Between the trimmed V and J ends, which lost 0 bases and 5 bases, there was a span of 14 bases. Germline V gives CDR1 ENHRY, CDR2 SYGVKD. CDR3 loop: CAISESRKGPDEQYF. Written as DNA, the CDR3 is TGTGCCATCAGTGAGTCGAGAAAAGGGCCCGACGAGCAGTACTTC.

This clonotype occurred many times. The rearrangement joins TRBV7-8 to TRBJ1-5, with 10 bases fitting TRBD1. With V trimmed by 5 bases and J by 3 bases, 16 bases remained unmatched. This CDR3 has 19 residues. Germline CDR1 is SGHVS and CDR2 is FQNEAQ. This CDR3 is CASSAGQGGGHMANQPQHF. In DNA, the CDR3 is TGTGCCAGCAGCGCTGGACAGGGGGGAGGGCACATGGCCAATCAGCCCCAGCATTTT.

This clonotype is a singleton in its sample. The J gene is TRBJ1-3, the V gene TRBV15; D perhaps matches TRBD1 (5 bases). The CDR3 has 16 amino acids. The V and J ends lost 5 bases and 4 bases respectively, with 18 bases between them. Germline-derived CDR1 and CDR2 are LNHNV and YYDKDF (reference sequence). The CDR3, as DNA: TGTGCCACCAGCCCTACAGGCCCCGGCCAGGGAAACACCATATATTTT. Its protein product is CATSPTGPGQGNTIYF. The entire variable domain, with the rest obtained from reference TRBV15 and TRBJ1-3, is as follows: DAMVIQNPRYQVTQFGKPVTLSCSQTLNHNVMYWYQQKSSQAPKLLFHYYDKDFNNEADTPDNFQSRRPNTSFCFLDIRSPGLGDTAMYLCATSPTGPGQGNTIYFGEGSWLTVV.

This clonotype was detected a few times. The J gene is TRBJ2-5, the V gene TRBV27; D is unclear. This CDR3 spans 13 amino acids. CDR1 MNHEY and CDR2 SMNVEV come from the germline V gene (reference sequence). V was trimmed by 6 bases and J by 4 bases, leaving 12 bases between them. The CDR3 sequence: CASSLGRLETQYF. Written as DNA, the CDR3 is TGTGCCAGCAGCCTAGGACGACTAGAGACCCAGTACTTC.

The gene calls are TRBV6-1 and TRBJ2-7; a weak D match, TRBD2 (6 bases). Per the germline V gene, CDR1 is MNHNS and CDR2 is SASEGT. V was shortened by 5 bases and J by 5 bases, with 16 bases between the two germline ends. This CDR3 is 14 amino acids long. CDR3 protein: CASSRAGIGNEQYF. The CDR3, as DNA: TGTGCCAGCAGTAGGGCGGGAATTGGCAACGAGCAGTACTTC.

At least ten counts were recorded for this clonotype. CDR3: CASSSSGRGGEQFF. The CDR3 DNA sequence: TGTGCCAGCAGCTCCAGCGGGAGAGGCGGTGAGCAGTTCTTC. This chain joins TRBV7-2 and TRBJ2-1; 8 nucleotides agree with TRBD2. The length of the CDR3 is 14 residues. Germline loops: CDR1 SGHTA, CDR2 FQGNSA. Unmatched junction bases numbered 8, after V lost 4 bases and J lost 9 bases.

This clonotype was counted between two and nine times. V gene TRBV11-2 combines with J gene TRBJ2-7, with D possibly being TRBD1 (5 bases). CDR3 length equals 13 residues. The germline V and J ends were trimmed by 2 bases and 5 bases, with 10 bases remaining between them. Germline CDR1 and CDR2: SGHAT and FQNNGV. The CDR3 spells CASSLPGNNEQYF. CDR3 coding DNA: TGTGCCAGCAGCTTACCAGGGAACAACGAGCAGTACTTC.

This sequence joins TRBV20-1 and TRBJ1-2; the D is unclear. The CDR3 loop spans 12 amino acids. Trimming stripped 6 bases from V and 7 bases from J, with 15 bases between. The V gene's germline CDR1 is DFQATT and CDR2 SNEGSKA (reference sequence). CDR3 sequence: CSAPFRESGYTF. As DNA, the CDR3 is TGCAGTGCCCCTTTCCGGGAAAGTGGCTACACCTTC.

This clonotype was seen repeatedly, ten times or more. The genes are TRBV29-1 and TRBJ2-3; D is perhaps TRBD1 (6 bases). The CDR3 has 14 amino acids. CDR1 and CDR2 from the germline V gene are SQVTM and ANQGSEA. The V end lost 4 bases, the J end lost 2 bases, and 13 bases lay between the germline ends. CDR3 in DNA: TGCAGCGTTGCCACAGGGTCCCCCACAGATACGCAGTATTTT. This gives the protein CSVATGSPTDTQYF.

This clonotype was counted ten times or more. The DNA of the CDR3 is TGTGCCAGCAGTGCGTGGACTAGCAGCGACAATGAGCAGTTCTTC. This encodes CASSAWTSSDNEQFF. This rearrangement joins TRBV28 to TRBJ2-1; 8 bases align to TRBD2. This CDR3 has 15 residues. J gave up 5 bases and V 5 bases, and 8 bases lay outside the gene matches. Germline CDR1 and CDR2: MDHEN and SYDVKM.

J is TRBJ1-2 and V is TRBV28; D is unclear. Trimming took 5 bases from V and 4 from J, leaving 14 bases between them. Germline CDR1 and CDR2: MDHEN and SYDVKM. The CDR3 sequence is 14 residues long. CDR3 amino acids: CASSRDKVSYGYTF. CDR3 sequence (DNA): TGTGCCAGCAGTCGGGATAAGGTCTCCTATGGCTACACCTTC.